One sample yielded the 16 T cell receptor beta chains listed below, sequenced in a study of metastatic and nonmetastatic thyroid tumors (TCRdb year 2020). Before undergoing thyroid surgery, none of the patients had been given any kind of treatment. Libraries were constructed by PCR. Sequencing was carried out with an Illumina HiSeq 4000. TCRdb reworked the public reads: Q25 trimming with fastp, MiXCR clone assembly, productive beta chains retained. This sample lists roughly 8,400 clones; about 32% were detected once. In total, the top ten clones hold around 20% of the sample. What was sequenced was tumor tissue. The receptors come from a female donor with papillary thyroid cancer or a benign thyroid nodule (not recorded which). Some clones in this sample may be carry-over from other donors' samples.

This clone was seen only a few times. This sequence joins TRBV6-1 and TRBJ2-2, with a weak D call TRBD2 (7 bases). CDR3 length: 14 amino acids. Germline CDR1 MNHNS, CDR2 SASEGT. The V gene lost 2 bases and the J gene lost 8 bases, with 12 bases spanning the gap. The DNA for the CDR3 is TGTGCCAGCAGTGAATCGGGGGGCTGGGGGGAGCTGTTTTTT. It is translated as CASSESGGWGELFF.

The chain uses TRBV10-3 and TRBJ1-2, with TRBD1 matching over 7 bases. V trimming: 9 bases; J trimming: 4 bases; junction bases outside the gene matches: 8. This CDR3 is built from 13 residues. CDR1 is ENHRY, CDR2 SYGVKD, per germline. The CDR3 coding sequence is TGTGCCATTCAGGGGGTAACTGGCTATGGCTACACCTTC. Translation gives CAIQGVTGYGYTF.

Comment on this clone: Other DNA sequences in this sample translate to the same CDR3. The chain joins TRBV18 to TRBJ2-2; the match to TRBD1 covers 11 bases. This CDR3 region has 16 residues. Trimming took 3 bases from V and 5 from J; bases not matched to a gene: 5. CDR1 and CDR2 from the germline V gene are KGHSH and LQKENI. The CDR3 bases are TGTGCCAGCTCACCCCCGGGACAGGGGGGAACCGGGGAGCTGTTTTTT. Translation gives CASSPPGQGGTGELFF.

By proportion, this clone is medium-sized. This sequence joins TRBV30 and TRBJ1-6; weak D call: TRBD1 (6 bases). The V end lost 1 base, the J end lost 8 bases, and 9 bases lay between the germline ends. CDR1 is GTSNPN, CDR2 SVGIG, per germline (reference sequence). This CDR3 spans 13 amino acids. CDR3 amino acids: CAWSADSYSPLHF. CDR3 nucleotide sequence: TGTGCCTGGAGTGCGGACAGTTATTCACCCCTCCACTTT.

With respect to this clone: Other nucleotide sequences in the sample specify the same CDR3. The CDR3 loop reads CSARREAYEQYF. The DNA of the CDR3 is TGCAGTGCTAGACGGGAAGCCTACGAGCAGTACTTC. This chain uses TRBV20-1 with TRBJ2-7, with TRBD2 as a possible D gene (5 bases). Trimming stripped 2 bases from V and 2 bases from J, with 7 bases between. The germline V gene has CDR1 DFQATT and CDR2 SNEGSKA (reference sequence). The CDR3 loop spans 12 amino acids.

V usage is TRBV19 and J usage is TRBJ2-5; unclear D gene. CDR1 and CDR2 (germline): LNHDA, SQIVND (reference sequence). This CDR3 comprises 11 residues. Trimming removed 6 bases at V and 5 bases at J, with 7 bases between. The CDR3 region has the DNA TGTGCCAGTAGATCCGGGGAGACCCAGTACTTC. Residues: CASRSGETQYF.

This clone is medium-sized (0.01 to 0.1%). Its ends do not fully match the called genes, so a read error is possible. The genes are TRBV7-7 and TRBJ2-1; 7 bases agree with TRBD2. The CDR3 covers 15 residues. Looked up from germline, CDR1 is SSHAT and CDR2 is FNYEAQ (reference sequence). CDR3 sequence: CASSLSPSGYNEQFF. DNA of the CDR3: TGTGCTAGCAGCTTATCGCCTAGCGGCTACAATGAGCAGTTCTTC.

This clone has only a few counts. The chain uses TRBV6-1 and TRBJ1-6, with D unresolved. Trimming took 8 bases from V and 0 from J, leaving 11 bases between them. From germline, CDR1 is MNHNS and CDR2 SASEGT. The CDR3 length is 15 residues. In DNA, the CDR3 is TGTGCCAGCCTCTTCACCTCCTCCTATAATTCACCCCTCCACTTT. Residues: CASLFTSSYNSPLHF.

V gene TRBV28 combines with J gene TRBJ1-1, with D tentatively TRBD1 (5 bases). Germline V gives CDR1 MDHEN, CDR2 SYDVKM. V lost 7 bases and J lost 1, with 13 bases in between. The CDR3 consists of 14 residues. The CDR3 DNA reads as TGTGCCAGCACCCTAAGACAGACGAACACTGAAGCTTTCTTT. Protein: CASTLRQTNTEAFF.

For the CDR3, the DNA is TGCGCCAGCAGCTTAGACAGACCGTATAATTCACCCCTCCACTTT. Protein: CASSLDRPYNSPLHF. This chain joins TRBV5-1 and TRBJ1-6, with TRBD1 as a possible D gene (5 bases). The germline V and J ends were trimmed by 2 bases and 4 bases, with 10 bases remaining between them. Germline lookup yields CDR1 SGHRS and CDR2 YFSETQ. This CDR3 is 15 amino acids long.

V gene TRBV10-3 combines with J gene TRBJ1-1; the D is unclear. The germline gives CDR1 ENHRY, CDR2 SYGVKD. V dropped 0 bases and J dropped 0 bases, with 8 bases sitting between them. This CDR3 spans 15 amino acids. The CDR3 region has the DNA TGTGCCATCAGTGAGTCACCTTGGATGAACACTGAAGCTTTCTTT. Its protein product is CAISESPWMNTEAFF.

The chain joins TRBV5-1 to TRBJ1-4, with a possible D match to TRBD1 (5 bases). V was shortened by 4 bases and J by 3 bases, with 10 bases between the two germline ends. CDR3 length equals 14 residues. In germline, CDR1 is SGHRS, CDR2 YFSETQ. This CDR3 reads CASSPGGPNEKLFF. Here the CDR3 DNA reads TGCGCCAGCAGCCCTGGGGGTCCTAATGAAAAACTGTTTTTT.

This clone appeared a few times. V is TRBV6-1 and J is TRBJ1-2, with a tentative D call TRBD1 (6 bases). Germline CDR1 reads MNHNS; CDR2 reads SASEGT. The CDR3 totals 14 residues. Trimming took 2 bases from V and 7 from J, leaving 14 bases between them. Here the CDR3 DNA reads TGTGCCAGCAGTGAAATTTTTATGGACAGTGGCTACACCTTC. This translates into CASSEIFMDSGYTF.

The chain uses TRBV6-1 and TRBJ2-1, with 7 bases matching TRBD1. Germline-derived CDR1 and CDR2 are MNHNS and SASEGT. V shed 3 bases, J shed 4 bases, and the junction held 9 bases outside the gene matches. This CDR3 has 16 residues. CDR3 coding DNA: TGTGCCAGCAGTGACGGGGCCACAGGGGTTTACAATGAGCAGTTCTTC. Its translation: CASSDGATGVYNEQFF.

The gene calls are TRBV7-2 and TRBJ2-7, with a tentative D call TRBD1 (5 bases). This CDR3 has 15 residues. Trimming took off 6 bases at V and 0 bases at J, with 15 bases between the two ends. Germline values: CDR1 SGHTA, CDR2 FQGNSA. The CDR3, as DNA: TGTGCCAGCAGTGAAGCCAGGGCGAGCTCCTACGAGCAGTACTTC. This codes for CASSEARASSYEQYF.

CDR3 residues: CASSLAPGYSYEQYF. CDR3 in DNA: TGCGCCAGCAGCTTAGCACCGGGATACTCCTACGAGCAGTACTTC. This rearrangement joins TRBV5-1 to TRBJ2-7; weak D call: TRBD2 (5 bases). V was trimmed by 2 bases and J by 0 bases, leaving 12 bases between them. Per the germline V gene, CDR1 is SGHRS and CDR2 is YFSETQ. The CDR3 runs to 15 residues.